This entry lists 26 T cell receptor beta chains sequenced from one sample in a study of regulatory T cells in long-lasting Graves disease. Time point meaning: persistent/refractory GD, antithyroid drugs over 5 years with positive TRAb. Scientists built the TCR library using RNA that was extracted from PBMCs. According to the study, TCR beta libraries were built with iRepertoire HTBI primers and CDR3-region Arm-PCR. Via MiXCR, TCRdb re-called the multiplex PCR reads, giving one row per CDR3 protein. Of over 650,000 distinct CDR3 sequences listed, 25% to 35% are singletons. The sequenced sample was peripheral blood mononuclear cells (PBMCs), obtained when the disease was refractory, from a patient treated with antithyroid drugs. These receptors were obtained from a female donor with Graves disease.

The genes are TRBV24-1 and TRBJ2-1; D is possibly TRBD1 (6 bases). This CDR3 is 16 amino acids long. Trimming pared 3 bases from V and 0 bases from J, leaving 11 bases between. Germline CDR1 KGHDR, CDR2 SFDVKD. CDR3 in DNA: TGTGCCACCAGTGATGGGGGCAGGGGCTCCTACAATGAGCAGTTCTTC. It yields the protein CATSDGGRGSYNEQFF.

V usage is TRBV6-1 and J usage is TRBJ1-4, with 7 bases aligning to TRBD1. J gave up 8 bases and V 6 bases, and 15 bases lay outside the gene matches. The CDR3 extends over 16 amino acids. CDR1 and CDR2 from the germline V gene are MNHNS and SASEGT. CDR3: CASSLLSTGTVEKLFF. DNA for the CDR3: TGTGCCAGCAGCCTACTCTCGACAGGGACGGTAGAAAAACTGTTTTTT.

This clonotype was picked up many times. This chain joins TRBV28 and TRBJ1-5; possibly TRBD1 for D (5 bases). Trimming took off 3 bases at V and 6 bases at J, with 12 bases between the two ends. The V gene's germline CDR1 is MDHEN and CDR2 SYDVKM. This CDR3 has 14 amino acids. CDR3 loop: CASSFSGGGQPQHF. CDR3 coding DNA: TGTGCCAGCAGTTTCTCCGGGGGAGGTCAGCCCCAGCATTTT.

In this sample, this clonotype turned up a few times. V is TRBV20-1 and J is TRBJ1-1; unclear D gene. Deletions cut 2 bases from V and 6 bases from J, with 13 bases between. The CDR3 runs 13 residues. Germline V CDR1 and CDR2: DFQATT, SNEGSKA (reference sequence). This CDR3 is CSARYRASPEAFF. CDR3 coding DNA: TGCAGTGCTAGATATAGGGCGAGTCCTGAAGCTTTCTTT.

V and J are TRBV12-3 or TRBV12-4 and TRBJ1-2; D gene unclear. Trimming took off 10 bases at V and 5 bases at J, with 8 bases between the two ends. The CDR3 spans 10 residues. DNA of the CDR3: TGTGCCATCGAAGGATATGGCTACACCTTC. It is translated as CAIEGYGYTF.

V usage is TRBV29-1 and J usage is TRBJ2-4; D unresolved. From germline, CDR1 is SQVTM and CDR2 ANQGSEA. V was shortened by 4 bases and J by 8 bases, with 15 bases between the two germline ends. The CDR3 length is 13 residues. CDR3 bases: TGCAGCGTTGGGCGACGGTTTGGGGACATTCAGTACTTC. Translating gives CSVGRRFGDIQYF.

This clonotype was found a few times. This could be a read error, since a much larger clone is one nucleotide away. This chain links TRBV2 with TRBJ1-1; TRBD1 might be the D (5 bases). Germline CDR1 is SNHLY and CDR2 is FYNNEI. V lost 2 bases and J lost 4, with 14 bases in between. The CDR3 totals 15 residues. The CDR3 spells CASSESRGETTEAFF. The CDR3 DNA follows: TGTGCCAGCAGTGAATCCCGGGGCGAAACCACTGAAGCTTTCTTT.

The chain couples TRBV28 to TRBJ1-1; 12 bases agree with TRBD1. Trimming removed 7 bases from V and 2 bases from J; junction bases left unmatched: 5. The germline V gene has CDR1 MDHEN and CDR2 SYDVKM. This CDR3 has 15 amino acids. The CDR3 DNA reads TGTGCCAGCAAAGTGGGACAGGGGGCCAACACTGAAGCTTTCTTT. It encodes CASKVGQGANTEAFF.

This chain joins TRBV29-1 and TRBJ1-3, with D perhaps TRBD1 (5 bases). The CDR3 has 14 amino acids. Trimming pared 6 bases from V and 4 bases from J, leaving 16 bases between. Germline V gives CDR1 SQVTM, CDR2 ANQGSEA. The CDR3 DNA sequence: TGCAGCGTGGGCGTTGGGGGTTCAGGAAACACCATATATTTT. Its protein product is CSVGVGGSGNTIYF.

This clonotype was recorded a few times. The J gene is TRBJ2-2, the V gene TRBV7-3; TRBD2 aligns across 11 bases. V lost 5 bases and J lost 6; bases outside the gene matches: 14. In germline, CDR1 is SGHTA, CDR2 FQGTGA. The CDR3 is 18 amino acids. The DNA of the CDR3 is TGTGCCAGCAGCGGGGGGGGACTAGCGGAGGCTACGTCCGGGGAGCTGTTTTTT. Amino acids: CASSGGGLAEATSGELFF.

In its sample, this clonotype was seen a few times. The J gene is TRBJ1-2, the V gene TRBV27, with 10 nucleotides matching TRBD1. The trim removed 3 bases at V and 7 bases at J, leaving 5 bases unmatched. CDR1 and CDR2 (germline): MNHEY, SMNVEV (reference sequence). The CDR3 spans 14 residues. The CDR3 DNA follows: TGTGCCAGCAGTTTGGGACAGGGGATTGGTGGCTACACCTTC. Translated: CASSLGQGIGGYTF.

The sample holds a few counts of this clonotype. The CDR3 DNA follows: TGTGCCAGCAGCCCGATTGCGGGGACTGAAGCTTTCTTT. Its protein product is CASSPIAGTEAFF. The V and J genes are TRBV12-3 or TRBV12-4 and TRBJ1-1, with D unclear. Trimming removed 6 bases at V and 5 bases at J, with 13 bases between. The CDR3 covers 13 residues.

This clonotype has only one observation. The V call is TRBV24-1, the J call TRBJ2-1; possibly TRBD1 or TRBD2 for D (5 bases each). Trimming removed 4 bases from V and 9 bases from J, with 18 bases in between. Germline V gene sequence: CDR1 KGHDR, CDR2 SFDVKD. The CDR3 is 15 amino acids. CDR3 in DNA: TGTGCCACCAGTGAAGGGACCACGATTGGTGGTGAGCAGTTCTTC. Its protein product is CATSEGTTIGGEQFF.

This clonotype was seen a handful of times. This chain uses TRBV30 with TRBJ1-4, with D uncertain. CDR3 length: 14 amino acids. Trimming pared 6 bases from V and 5 bases from J, leaving 16 bases between. Germline assignment: CDR1 GTSNPN and CDR2 SVGIG (reference sequence). Here the CDR3 reads CACTKDVRNEKLFF. The CDR3 nucleotides are TGTGCCTGTACGAAGGACGTTAGAAATGAAAAACTGTTTTTT.

This clonotype came up many times. V and J are TRBV7-9 and TRBJ1-5; D not certain. Germline loops: CDR1 SEHNR, CDR2 FQNEAQ (reference sequence). The CDR3 is made up of 13 amino acids. The ends were cut back, 4 bases at V and 3 bases at J, with 7 bases in the middle. CDR3 DNA: TGTGCCAGCAGCTCCATACCCAATCAGCCCCAGCATTTT. It codes for CASSSIPNQPQHF.

A few counts support this clonotype. J is TRBJ1-1 and V is TRBV7-9; 10 bases are a match to TRBD1. This CDR3 has 16 amino acids. In germline, CDR1 is SEHNR, CDR2 FQNEAQ (reference sequence). With V trimmed by 3 bases and J by 1 base, 5 bases remained unmatched. In nucleotides, the CDR3 is TGTGCCAGCAGCTTGGGGACAGGGGCCCCGAACACTGAAGCTTTCTTT. It encodes CASSLGTGAPNTEAFF. Full variable domain (rest looked up from reference TRBV7-9 and TRBJ1-1): DTGVSQNPRHKITKRGQNVTFRCDPISEHNRLYWYRQTLGQGPEFLTYFQNEAQLEKSRLLSDRFSAERPKGSFSTLEIQRTEQGDSAMYLCASSLGTGAPNTEAFFGQGTRLTVV.

This clonotype showed up just a few times. This rearrangement joins TRBV6-1 to TRBJ2-7; 7 bases agree with TRBD2. After removal of 6 bases from V and 2 bases from J, the junction contained 4 bases not matched to a gene. The V gene's germline CDR1 is MNHNS and CDR2 SASEGT. The CDR3 is 13 residues long. The CDR3 DNA reads TGTGCCAGCAGGGGGACTACCGCCTACGAGCAGTACTTC. Protein product: CASRGTTAYEQYF.

The sample holds one count of this clonotype. V gene TRBV19 combines with J gene TRBJ2-4; a weak D match, TRBD1 (6 bases). The germline gives CDR1 LNHDA, CDR2 SQIVND (reference sequence). V was shortened by 6 bases and J by 8 bases, with 14 bases between the two germline ends. The CDR3 length is 13 residues. CDR3 nucleotides: TGTGCCAGTAGGGGCAGGGGCGAGGACATTCAGTACTTC. Protein: CASRGRGEDIQYF. The full variable domain, rest sourced from reference TRBV19 and TRBJ2-4, is DGGITQSPKYLFRKEGQNVTLSCEQNLNHDAMYWYRQDPGQGLRLIYYSQIVNDFQKGDIAEGYSVSREKKESFPLTVTSAQKNPTAFYLCASRGRGEDIQYFGAGTRLSVL.

As to this clonotype: One junction end disagrees with the germline gene, perhaps due to a read error. The V and J genes are TRBV28 and TRBJ2-5; 13 nucleotides line up with TRBD2. Germline assignment: CDR1 MDHEN and CDR2 SYDVKM. The CDR3 consists of 16 residues. CDR3 nucleotides: TGTGCCAGCAGCACGGGGACTAGCGGGAACCAAGAGACCCGGTACTTC. Its protein product is CASSTGTSGNQETRYF.

This clonotype was picked up many times. The chain employs TRBV6-1 and TRBJ1-1; D call uncertain. V gave up 4 bases and J gave up 1 base, with 10 bases separating them. CDR1 and CDR2 (germline): MNHNS, SASEGT. This CDR3 region has 14 residues. CDR3 protein: CASSGNTWNTEAFF. CDR3 coding DNA: TGTGCCAGCAGTGGGAATACATGGAACACTGAAGCTTTCTTT.

The sample holds a few counts of this clonotype. The V gene is TRBV28, the J gene TRBJ2-7; 9 nucleotides match TRBD1. V lost 6 bases and J lost 4; bases outside the gene matches: 13. The CDR3 runs to 16 residues. Per germline, CDR1 MDHEN and CDR2 SYDVKM. CDR3 sequence reads: CASRSRQGGLGYEQYF. The CDR3 nucleotides read TGTGCCAGCAGGAGCAGACAGGGGGGCCTGGGTTACGAGCAGTACTTC.

The chain is built from TRBV30 and TRBJ1-2; D is undetermined. The length of the CDR3 is 12 residues. The germline V gene has CDR1 GTSNPN and CDR2 SVGIG (reference sequence). The V end lost 0 bases, the J end lost 7 bases, and 9 bases lay between the germline ends. The CDR3 coding sequence is TGTGCCTGGAGTGTCCAGGTTTCTGGCTACACCTTC. Protein: CAWSVQVSGYTF.

The chain is built from TRBV29-1 and TRBJ2-5; tentatively, D is TRBD2 (6 bases). TRBJ2-7 explains the end of the DNA better; the J call may be wrong. Germline loops: CDR1 SQVTM, CDR2 ANQGSEA. The CDR3 has 11 residues. The CDR3 DNA follows: TGCAGCGTTGGGGAGGCCTACGAGCAGTACTTC. It encodes CSVGEAYEQYF.

The V gene is TRBV29-1, the J gene TRBJ1-2; TRBD1 matches 8 bases. Germline loops: CDR1 SQVTM, CDR2 ANQGSEA. V lost 4 bases and J lost 8; bases outside the gene matches: 12. This CDR3 has 14 amino acids. The CDR3 DNA follows: TGCAGCGTTGTGTTAGTGGGCAGGGGGCGAGGCTACACCTTC. Protein product: CSVVLVGRGRGYTF.

The chain uses TRBV5-4 and TRBJ2-7, with TRBD2 matching 9 bases. The V gene end was trimmed by 4 bases and the J gene end by 4 bases; junction bases not matched to a gene: 9. CDR3 length: 15 residues. Germline values: CDR1 SGHNT, CDR2 YYREEE (reference sequence). The CDR3 DNA reads as TGTGCCAGCAGCAAAGATAGCGGGAGAGGATACGAGCAGTACTTC. Protein product: CASSKDSGRGYEQYF.

The CDR3: CASRLRENTEAFF. The CDR3 coding sequence is TGTGCCAGCAGGCTCAGAGAGAACACTGAAGCTTTCTTT. This rearrangement joins TRBV7-2 to TRBJ1-1; D is uncertain. Trimming stripped 6 bases from V and 1 base from J, with 9 bases between. This CDR3 has 13 residues. The germline CDR1 and CDR2 sequences are SGHTA and FQGNSA.